This TCR beta chain emerged from a study of CD8 T cells in Susac syndrome. With random hexamers, roughly 0.5 to 1 ug RNA was reverse transcribed. One entry per CDR3 protein, called by TCRdb with MiXCR from the immunoSEQ multiplex PCR reads. The sample holds 150,000 to 200,000 distinct CDR3 sequences, almost 96% seen once. The ends lost 7 bases at V and 3 bases at J; junction bases unmatched: 5. Germline CDR1 and CDR2: MDHEN and SYDVKM. CDR3 size: 14 residues. The J gene is TRBJ2-7, the V gene TRBV28; 11 bases match TRBD1. The clonotype was recovered from a human donor with multiple sclerosis. Sequenced: CD4+ T cells from PBMCs. The CDR3 is CASTGQGAVYEQYF. For the CDR3, the DNA is TGTGCCAGCACCGGACAGGGGGCTGTCTACGAGCAGTACTTC.